What follows is one TCR beta chain and its context. Its antigen remains undetermined. No base qualities exist here, and no much larger clone lies one base off it. The CDR3 regions of human TCRbeta chains were analyzed by immunosequencing. The original pipeline was this. Repertoire TCRs were checked for matches against a reference library of SARS-CoV-2-specific TCRs that had been generated using the MIRA antigen-specificity platform. Breadth was defined as the fraction of unique TCRs that were SARS-CoV-2-associated. Depth was defined as the fraction of total T cells that were SARS-CoV-2-associated. Using the MIRA data, every spike-specific TCR was mapped to the spike region that the TCR reacted to and assigned to either a CD4 or a CD8 class. Log10-transformed breadth and depth values were compared by one-way ANOVA with Sidak's multiple comparisons tests. TCRdb carries this immuneACCESS record with in-frame sequences only. Its versions omit some clonotypes, under half of them owing to an unresolved V gene in the studies checked, with the rest unexplained. V, J and clone size are taken as reported in that table, and D and trimming were inferred from the DNA itself. In this sample the table shows tens of thousands of clones, approximately 80% of which occur a single time. The top ten clones comprise 22% of the sample.

Taken from cysteine to phenylalanine, the CDR3 has 11 residues. The DNA shown is the 33-base CDR3, in frame from base 1. A distance of 6 bases separates the germline ends of V and J, which lose 5 bases and 7 bases respectively. Via the germline V gene, CDR1 is LGHNT and CDR2 FRNRAP. According to the study, the label for this sample's time point signals: baseline before first vaccination. Vaccinee samples were obtained from the UK trials COV001 and COV002, which included a single-blind randomized controlled phase 2/3 trial of AZD1222 (ChAdOx1 nCoV-19) in healthy adults. For TCRbeta chain sequencing, PBMC samples from trial participants were taken at day 0 and at day 28 after the second dose. These data belong to a study of T cell responses to AZD1222 COVID-19 vaccine (dated by TCRdb to about 2021). Study-wide context: Because spike-specific TCR depth and breadth did not differ between the two schedules, AZD1222 recipients who got a second dose at roughly 4 weeks were pooled with those who got a second dose at roughly 12 weeks. A total of about 230 trial participants underwent TCR sequencing, of whom 207 received two doses of AZD1222 and about 26 received two doses of the MenACWY control vaccine. Trial participants were enrolled by age into subgroups of 18-55, 56-69 and 70-plus years, and around 150, 28 and 57 TCR-sequenced participants, respectively, were included in these subgroups. General study outcomes and caveats: A significant rise in spike-specific TCR breadth and depth was observed after two AZD1222 doses relative to day 0 and relative to MenACWY recipients. In the small 56-69-year group, the increase in depth fell short of significance, most likely because of low power. Vaccine-associated CD4 TCRs spanned the whole spike protein, with dominant responses in regions 160-218 and 743-854. Only 5 to 7 AZD1222 recipients were SARS-CoV-2 seropositive at baseline, limiting conclusions about previously exposed vaccinees. Nearly half of unique spike-specific TCRs reportedly recognized epitopes outside regions mutated in the B.1.351 and B.1.1.7 variants. Because no samples from the day 14 peak response were available, repertoires could be characterized only after the peak T cell response. Most participants were white British and females outnumbered males, and the authors suggested that clonal diversity may have been underestimated.

Sequencing was performed on peripheral blood, taken on day 0 of AZD1222 vaccination. The chain was built from TRBV12-5 and TRBJ1-5; no D segment can be confidently identified. This receptor was obtained from an adult in good health. The CDR3 region reads CASGTKQPQHF. The DNA is as follows: TGTGCTAGTGGTACAAAACAGCCCCAGCATTTT.